This T cell receptor beta chain was documented in a study of T cells in localized non-small cell lung cancer. Study conclusions and caveats: Appearances in adjacent lung were noted for a median roughly 50 of the top 100 tumor clones.

For this clone: Its antigen is not known.

Libraries were prepared by immunoSEQ multiplex PCR; TCRdb keeps only in-frame clonotypes and omits some of them. The data contain roughly 30,000 clones, 85% to 90% of them singletons. This CDR3 is 11 amino acids long. Trimming took 3 bases from V and 4 from J, leaving 4 bases between them. Per germline, CDR1 LNHDA and CDR2 SQIVND (reference sequence). This sequence was found in a female donor at least 60 years old with stage III squamous cell lung carcinoma. Specimen: peripheral blood, collected before any cancer treatment. V is TRBV19 and J is TRBJ2-7; D gene uncertain. The CDR3 is CASSIGYEQYF. In DNA form, the CDR3 reads TGTGCCAGTAGTATCGGATACGAGCAGTACTTC.